A single sample is the source of the 29 T cell receptor beta chains below, sequenced in a study of tumor and adjacent non-tumor tissue in lung cancer. This sample's RNA came from whole unsorted tissue. The normal lung tissue was taken more than 3 cm from the tumor edge. Three rounds of nested PCR, following a modified ARM-PCR protocol, produced the TCRbeta library. TCRdb used MiXCR to reprocess the multiplex PCR reads, holding one entry per CDR3 protein. This sample has about 48,000 distinct CDR3 sequences, with 64% found just once. Sequencing was performed on distant non-tumor lung tissue. The receptors were gathered from an older woman with non-small cell lung cancer.

This clonotype has only a few counts. The genes are TRBV20-1 and TRBJ2-3, with 8 bases lining up with TRBD2. This CDR3 has 15 residues. Germline V gives CDR1 DFQATT, CDR2 SNEGSKA (reference sequence). V lost 3 bases and J lost 8; bases outside the gene matches: 13. CDR3 in DNA: TGCAGTGCTAGCCCGGCAGCGGGAGTGGGAGTTACGCAGTATTTT. It yields the protein CSASPAAGVGVTQYF.

On this clonotype itself: A read error may be the cause here, since a much bigger clone is one base away. This CDR3 fails to terminate in the conserved phenylalanine or tryptophan, so it likely reflects a read error. The chain combines TRBV28 with TRBJ1-2; D may be TRBD1 (6 bases). The CDR3 is made up of 13 amino acids. V lost 2 bases and J lost 8, with 12 bases in between. The germline V gene encodes CDR1 MDHEN and CDR2 SYDVKM. The CDR3 reads CASSLRTAEGYTC. The CDR3 DNA reads as TGTGCCAGCAGTTTACGGACAGCGGAGGGCTACACCTGC.

Remarks on this clonotype: Likely a read error: the CDR3 ends without its conserved phenylalanine or tryptophan. The gene calls are TRBV29-1 and TRBJ2-7; maybe TRBD2 (7 bases). Germline lookup yields CDR1 SQVTM and CDR2 ANQGSEA. The CDR3 runs to 13 residues. In nucleotides, the CDR3 is TGCTCCGTCCGCCTGGGCGGGGGCAGCGAGCAGTACTAC. This sequence encodes CSVRLGGGSEQYY.

As for this clonotype: A much larger clone is a single base away; this may be a read error. V and J are TRBV5-4 and TRBJ2-1; D is undetermined. The length of the CDR3 is 14 residues. Germline CDR1 is SGHNT and CDR2 is YYREEE (reference sequence). Written as DNA, the CDR3 is TGTGCCAGCAGCTTGGAAATTTTAGGCAATGAGCAGTGCTTC. Translating gives CASSLEILGNEQCF.

Turning to this clonotype: In this CDR3 the conserved last residue, phenylalanine or tryptophan, is missing, so a read error is likely. This rearrangement joins TRBV10-3 to TRBJ1-5, with a weak D call TRBD1 (6 bases). Germline V CDR1 and CDR2: ENHRY, SYGVKD. CDR3 length: 14 residues. The CDR3 is CATSGTTFNQPQHC. As DNA, the CDR3 is TGTGCCACCAGTGGGACAACTTTCAATCAGCCTCAGCATTGT.

A word on this clonotype: The CDR3 end shows no conserved phenylalanine or tryptophan, and so a read error is likely. The chain carries TRBV6-5 and TRBJ2-7; D is ambiguous. V was cut by 2 bases and J by 4 bases, with 12 bases left in between. This CDR3 is built from 14 residues. Germline assignment: CDR1 MNHEY and CDR2 SVGAGI. The CDR3 DNA sequence: TGTGCCAGCAGTTACCTCGGCATGAATTACGAGCAGTACCTC. Its translation is CASSYLGMNYEQYL.

Details on this clonotype: One end of the junction fails to match germline, which may point to a read error. The chain combines TRBV6-5 with TRBJ2-3; no clear D gene. The germline V gene has CDR1 MNHEY and CDR2 SVGAGI. This CDR3 has 15 residues. The DNA for the CDR3 is TGTGCCAGCACTTACTCGTTTATAATCACAGATACGCAGTATTTT. Protein: CASTYSFIITDTQYF.

Remarks on this clonotype: A much larger clone sits a single nucleotide away, making a read error possible. The gene calls are TRBV6-1 and TRBJ1-5, with D uncertain. The CDR3 spans 14 residues. V was cut by 10 bases and J by 0 bases, with 13 bases left in between. Germline-derived CDR1 and CDR2 are MNHNS and SASEGT. The CDR3 is CATHGGPSNQPQHF. The CDR3 bases are TGTGCCACTCATGGAGGACCTAGCAATCAGCCCCAGCATTTT.

Comments on this clonotype: This may arise from a read error, as a much more abundant clone is one base away. J is TRBJ2-2 and V is TRBV20-1; D gene ambiguous. Germline V gene lookup returns CDR1 DFQATT and CDR2 SNEGSKA (reference sequence). Trimming removed 3 bases from V and 2 bases from J, with 10 bases in between. This CDR3 is built from 14 residues. CDR3 DNA: TGCAGTGCTAGTTTTGGCGTTAACACCGGGGAGCTGTTTTTT. This gives the protein CSASFGVNTGELFF.

By proportion, this clonotype is medium-sized (0.01 to 0.1%). This rearrangement joins TRBV11-1 to TRBJ2-7; unclear D gene. The CDR3 has 16 amino acids. Germline CDR1 SGHAT, CDR2 FQDESV (reference sequence). Trimming cost V 2 bases and J 0 bases, with 14 bases left between them. The CDR3 region is CASSLNIERSSYEQYF. CDR3 nucleotide sequence: TGTGCCAGCAGCTTAAACATTGAGAGGAGCTCCTACGAGCAGTACTTC.

As concerns this clonotype: Compared with germline, one end of the junction differs, possibly owing to a read error. This chain joins TRBV14 and TRBJ2-6; 8 nucleotides line up with TRBD2. Germline CDR1 and CDR2: SGHDN and FVKESK. The CDR3 loop spans 15 amino acids. CDR3 residues: CASSPRRAGANLLTF. CDR3 nucleotides: TGTGCCAGCAGCCCAAGGAGAGCGGGGGCCAACCTCCTGACTTTC.

In its sample, this clonotype was seen many times. This chain connects TRBV12-3 or TRBV12-4 to TRBJ2-1, with D perhaps assigned TRBD1 or TRBD2 (5 bases each). CDR3 size: 16 residues. Trimming removed 5 bases from V and 4 bases from J, with 18 bases in between. The CDR3 loop reads CASSPRDVLEYNEQFF. The CDR3 DNA follows: TGTGCCAGCAGTCCACGGGACGTACTGGAATACAATGAGCAGTTCTTC.

This chain links TRBV10-3 with TRBJ1-2; 8 bases are a match to TRBD1. CDR3 length equals 13 residues. Germline CDR1 and CDR2: ENHRY and SYGVKD. After removal of 7 bases from V and 5 bases from J, the junction contained 6 bases not matched to a gene. The CDR3, as DNA: TGTGCCATCACTTGGGGACAGGTTTATGGCTACACCTTC. Residues: CAITWGQVYGYTF.

With respect to this clonotype: An end of the junction differs from the germline gene, which may be a read error. This chain links TRBV28 with TRBJ2-4; 11 nucleotides align to TRBD2. CDR1 MDHEN and CDR2 SYDVKM come from the germline V gene. The CDR3 covers 15 residues. Here the CDR3 DNA reads TGTGTCAGCAGTTCACCCAGGACTAGCGGGAACATTCAGTACTTC. This translates into CVSSSPRTSGNIQYF.

Worth noting for this clonotype: A read error may produce the germline difference seen at one junction end. This sequence joins TRBV3-1 and TRBJ2-7; tentatively, D is TRBD2 (6 bases). The CDR3 totals 16 residues. The germline CDR1 and CDR2 sequences are LGHDT and YNNKEL (reference sequence). Here the CDR3 reads CGSSQDGGASSCEQYF. DNA of the CDR3: TGTGGCAGCAGCCAAGATGGAGGGGCTAGTTCCTGCGAGCAGTACTTC.

The chain combines TRBV2 with TRBJ2-5; 7 positions match TRBD1. The CDR3 length is 16 residues. Germline V lookup: CDR1 SNHLY, CDR2 FYNNEI. V shed 6 bases, J shed 5 bases, and the junction held 15 bases outside the gene matches. CDR3 nucleotide sequence: TGTGCCAGCAGCTCTGGCGGCACAGGGGATCCGGAGACCCAGTACTTC. Translation gives CASSSGGTGDPETQYF. Complete variable domain (other parts from reference TRBV2 and TRBJ2-5): EPEVTQTPSHQVTQMGQEVILRCVPISNHLYFYWYRQILGQKVEFLVSFYNNEISEKSEIFDDQFSVERPDGSNFTLKIRSTKLEDSAMYFCASSSGGTGDPETQYFGPGTRLLVL.

This clonotype was seen ten or more times. The chain uses TRBV10-3 and TRBJ1-2; D not certain. This CDR3 has 14 residues. V gave up 3 bases and J gave up 4 bases, with 12 bases separating them. Germline V gives CDR1 ENHRY, CDR2 SYGVKD. CDR3 loop: CAISDPTGVYGYTF. Here the CDR3 DNA reads TGTGCCATCAGTGACCCGACCGGGGTCTATGGCTACACCTTC.

In the case of this clonotype: No conserved phenylalanine or tryptophan ends this CDR3, so it is likely a read error. J is TRBJ2-7 and V is TRBV5-5, with TRBD2 identical over 7 bases. The CDR3 totals 15 residues. Germline CDR1 and CDR2: SGHKS and YYEKEE (reference sequence). The CDR3 DNA is TGTGCTAGCAGCTATACTAGCGCGAGCGTTTACGAGCAGTACCTC. Translated: CASSYTSASVYEQYL.

The sample holds a few counts of this clonotype. A junction boundary mismatches the germline segment, possibly from a read error. The V and J genes are TRBV30 and TRBJ2-7; D ambiguous. CDR3 length: 13 amino acids. CDR1 is GTSNPN and CDR2 is SVGIG in the germline V gene (reference sequence). The DNA for the CDR3 is TGTGTCTGGAGTGTAAAGGCTTATTACGAGCAGTACTTC. It codes for CVWSVKAYYEQYF.

Of note for this clonotype: One base away lies a much larger clone, so this may be a sequencing read error. CDR3 region: CSARQGKTQCF. The CDR3 DNA sequence: TGCAGTGCTCGCCAGGGGAAGACCCAGTGCTTC. The chain has TRBV20-1 and TRBJ2-5, with a weak D call TRBD1 (6 bases). CDR3 length equals 11 residues. CDR1 is DFQATT and CDR2 is SNEGSKA in the germline V gene (reference sequence).

Worth noting for this clonotype: The junction shows a germline mismatch at one end, possibly a read error. The chain has TRBV29-1 and TRBJ2-1, with D unresolved. From germline, CDR1 is SQVTM and CDR2 ANQGSEA. This CDR3 spans 12 amino acids. CDR3 region: CSVDRGYIEQFF. Written as DNA, the CDR3 is TGCAGCGTTGATCGCGGATACATTGAGCAGTTCTTC.

This clonotype was seen at least ten times. The chain employs TRBV24-1 and TRBJ2-3; possible D gene TRBD1, 5 bases. The CDR3 covers 13 residues. With 3 bases removed from V and 7 bases from J, the gap between germline ends came to 10 bases. The V gene's germline CDR1 is KGHDR and CDR2 SFDVKD. For the CDR3, the DNA is TGTGCCACCAGTGATCCGACAGTGAATACGCAGTATTTT. The encoded protein is CATSDPTVNTQYF.

A remark on this clonotype: The CDR3 does not close with the conserved phenylalanine or tryptophan, likely indicating a read error. This chain connects TRBV11-1 to TRBJ2-1, with 11 bases identical to TRBD2. This CDR3 region has 15 residues. Germline CDR1 SGHAT, CDR2 FQDESV (reference sequence). In DNA, the CDR3 is TGTACCAGCAACTTAGATAGCGGGAGGGACGGTGAGCAGTTCATC. It encodes CTSNLDSGRDGEQFI.

A word on this clonotype: The CDR3 ends on some other residue instead of the conserved phenylalanine or tryptophan, so this is likely a read error. The J gene is TRBJ1-2, the V gene TRBV11-1; D ambiguous. CDR1 and CDR2 from the germline V gene are SGHAT and FQDESV (reference sequence). CDR3 length equals 14 residues. The CDR3 coding sequence is TGTGCCAGCAGTCATTCGGGAGTTGGCTATGGGTACACCCCC. This translates into CASSHSGVGYGYTP.

A word on this clonotype: The junction departs from the called germline gene at one end, perhaps through a read error. The chain's CDR3 is CAITLTTSTDTQYF. The CDR3 DNA sequence: TGTGCCATCACCCTGACAACTAGCACAGATACGCAATATTTT. The chain links TRBV10-3 to TRBJ2-3, with a tentative D call TRBD2 (6 bases). The CDR3 sequence is 14 residues long. Germline CDR1 and CDR2: ENHRY and SYGVKD.

This clonotype was found once. One end of the junction does not line up with germline, which may come from a read error. V gene TRBV4-1 combines with J gene TRBJ2-7, with a weak D call TRBD2 (6 bases). The CDR3 spans 15 residues. Germline values: CDR1 MGHRA, CDR2 YSYEKL. The CDR3 DNA is TGCGCCAGCAGCCAAGGGCTATCGGGAGAATACGATCAGTACTTC. Residues: CASSQGLSGEYDQYF.

A word on this clonotype: A much larger clone differs from this one at a single base, so this may be a read error. This chain joins TRBV20-1 and TRBJ2-1; possibly TRBD2 for D (5 bases). Trimming shortened V by 6 bases and J by 12 bases, and 24 bases separated the two germline ends. The CDR3 length is 14 residues. CDR1 is DFQATT, CDR2 SNEGSKA, per germline (reference sequence). As DNA, the CDR3 is TGCAGTGCAAACAGCGGTGTTGTGTTCGATGTGCAGTTCTTC. Translating gives CSANSGVVFDVQFF.

The chain joins TRBV5-4 to TRBJ2-1; unclear D gene. Deletions cut 3 bases from V and 12 bases from J, with 25 bases between. Germline V gene lookup returns CDR1 SGHNT and CDR2 YYREEE (reference sequence). The length of the CDR3 is 16 residues. As DNA, the CDR3 is TGTGCCAGCAGCTCGCCCGGTGGGCCCAAAGAACGAGGGCAGTTCTTC. Protein sequence: CASSSPGGPKERGQFF.

With regard to this clonotype: The germline gene is not matched at one end of the junction; a read error may be the cause. This chain links TRBV28 with TRBJ1-4; D not resolved. Germline loops: CDR1 MDHEN, CDR2 SYDVKM. The CDR3 loop spans 15 amino acids. CDR3 DNA: TGCGCCAGCTTTCATCATGGAGACCCGAATGAAAAACTGTTTTTT. As protein: CASFHHGDPNEKLFF.